Following are 4 T cell receptor beta chains from one sample sequenced in a study of T cell repertoires in cytomegalovirus infection. TCRdb processed the reads anew with MiXCR; each CDR3 protein has one entry. This table holds roughly 320,000 distinct CDR3 sequences, over 7.5% found once. The specimen was PBMCs. The source is a human donor in good health (CMV status not recorded). Some clones in this sample may be carry-over from other donors' samples.

The gene calls are TRBV4-2 and TRBJ1-6; no clear D. Germline assignment: CDR1 LGHNA and CDR2 YNFKEQ. V was clipped by 0 bases and J by 5 bases, with 8 bases between them. The length of the CDR3 is 15 residues. The CDR3 loop is CASSQDIADNSPLHF. In nucleotides, the CDR3 is TGTGCCAGCAGCCAAGATATTGCGGATAATTCACCCCTCCACTTT.

Only a few counts were recorded for this clonotype. The chain joins TRBV7-2 to TRBJ1-1; D is unresolved. Germline assignment: CDR1 SGHTA and CDR2 FQGNSA. The V and J ends lost 5 bases and 1 base respectively, with 8 bases between them. CDR3 size: 13 residues. The CDR3 region is CASSPASNTEAFF. The CDR3 DNA is TGTGCCAGCAGCCCTGCCTCGAACACTGAAGCTTTCTTT.

Remarks on this clonotype: A read error may be the cause here, since a much bigger clone is one base away. The V gene is TRBV7-2, the J gene TRBJ1-6; D unresolved. Germline V gene lookup returns CDR1 SGHTA and CDR2 FQGNSA. The CDR3 sequence is 12 residues long. The V end lost 5 bases, the J end lost 10 bases, and 9 bases lay between the germline ends. The CDR3 sequence is CTSSPDVSPLHF. CDR3 DNA: TGTACCAGCAGCCCCGACGTCTCACCCCTCCACTTT.

This chain links TRBV7-9 with TRBJ2-1, with 11 bases that match TRBD2. The CDR3 length is 19 residues. Germline CDR1 is SEHNR and CDR2 is FQNEAQ (reference sequence). Trimming cost V 2 bases and J 0 bases; bases outside gene matches: 9. This CDR3 reads CASSLFASGGLISYNEQFF. The DNA for the CDR3 is TGTGCCAGCAGCTTATTTGCTAGCGGGGGGCTTATCTCCTACAATGAGCAGTTCTTC.